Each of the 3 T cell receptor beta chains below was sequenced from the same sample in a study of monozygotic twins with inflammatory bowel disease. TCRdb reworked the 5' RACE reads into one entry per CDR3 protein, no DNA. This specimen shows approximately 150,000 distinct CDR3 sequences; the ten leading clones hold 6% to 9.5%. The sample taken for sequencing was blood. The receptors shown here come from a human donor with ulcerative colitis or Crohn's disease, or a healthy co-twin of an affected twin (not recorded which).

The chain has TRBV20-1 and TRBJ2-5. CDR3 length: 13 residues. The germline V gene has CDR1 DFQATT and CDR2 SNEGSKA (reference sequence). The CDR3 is CSARDRTKETQYF.

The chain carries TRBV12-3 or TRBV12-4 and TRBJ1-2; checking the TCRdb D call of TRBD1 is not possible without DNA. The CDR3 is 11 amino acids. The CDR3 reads CASQSYPGYTF.

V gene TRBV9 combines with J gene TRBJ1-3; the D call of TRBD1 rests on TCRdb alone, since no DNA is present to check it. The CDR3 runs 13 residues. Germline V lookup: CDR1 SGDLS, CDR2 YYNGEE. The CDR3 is CASSVGTGNTIYF.